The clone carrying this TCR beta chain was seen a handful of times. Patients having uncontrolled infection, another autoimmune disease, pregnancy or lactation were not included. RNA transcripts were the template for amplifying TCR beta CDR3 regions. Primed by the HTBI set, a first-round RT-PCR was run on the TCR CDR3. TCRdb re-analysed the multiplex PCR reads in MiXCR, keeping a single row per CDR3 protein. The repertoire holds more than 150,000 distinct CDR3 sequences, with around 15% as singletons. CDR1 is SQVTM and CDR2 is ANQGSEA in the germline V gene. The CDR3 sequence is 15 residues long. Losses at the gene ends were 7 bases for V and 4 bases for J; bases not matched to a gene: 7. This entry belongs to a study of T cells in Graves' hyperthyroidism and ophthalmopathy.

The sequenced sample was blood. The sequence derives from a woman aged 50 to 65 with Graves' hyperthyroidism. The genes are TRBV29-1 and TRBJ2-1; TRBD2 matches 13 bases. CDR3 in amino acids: CSAGLAGALYNEQFF. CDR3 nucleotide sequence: TGCAGCGCAGGACTAGCGGGAGCCCTTTACAATGAGCAGTTCTTC.